The entry below gives a single T cell receptor beta chain sequence along with its context. There is no known antigen for this receptor. No much larger clone exists at a distance of one base, and base qualities are not known. Ends trimmed: V by 6 bases, J by 4 bases; bases unmatched to a gene: 8. CDR1 and CDR2 (SNHLY, FYNNEI) derive from the germline V gene. Reading from cysteine to phenylalanine, the CDR3 counts 14 amino acids. Just the 42-base CDR3 DNA is kept, in frame starting at base 1. The sample comes from a study of blood T cell repertoires in COVID-19 (dated by TCRdb to the early 2020s). A note on the overall study: Samples from collaborators originated in the United States, Italy and Spain and spanned both the acute and convalescent phases of COVID-19. A freely available public database, intended as a resource for researchers studying the immune response to SARS-CoV-2, is where the repertoires were released. Subjects who had been exposed to COVID-19, were actively infected with it, or had recovered from it provided the deeply sampled blood TCRbeta repertoires that made up the dataset. HLA class I and class II types, where available, came from metadata supplied by the sample provider rather than from assay-based typing. The prospective study material was composed of cDNA or gDNA derived from T cells, B-cell-depleted T cells, or PBMCs. Sample metadata almost always included a de-identified subject ID, COVID-19 status, age in years and sex. The samples were drawn from two sources: the first 160 participants of the ongoing ImmuneRACE study, and 1,254 subjects contributed by 6 global collaborators. What the study reported, not specific to this receptor: The quantity of clinical and demographic metadata differed by source and by participant and was supplied without curation.

At one collaborating source in Seattle, patients were enrolled during active infection and were followed longitudinally through the course of disease. Collaborating institutions collected whole blood in K2EDTA tubes following their own protocols. For TCRbeta analysis, collaborators shipped samples in one of three forms: frozen whole blood, isolated PBMCs, or DNA extracted from either of those sample types. The immunoSEQ Assay, a bias-controlled multiplex PCR, was used to amplify TCRbeta CDR3 regions from genomic DNA. The paper's data handling went like this. The number of nucleated cells in each sample was estimated from the amplification of reference gene primers within the assay. To quantify the absolute abundance of each unique TCRbeta CDR3 rearrangement, sequence reads were collapsed and filtered. Productive Simpson clonality was computed per sample as the square root of Simpson's diversity index over productive rearrangements. In TCRdb, the immuneACCESS table is reduced to in-frame sequences with V and J assigned. These tables do not hold every clone; where another copy was compared, an unresolved V gene accounts for under half, and the others remain unexplained. D and trimming come from the DNA, and the V and J calls and clone size come from that table. The sample contains 85,000 to 95,000 clones, about nine tenths of them found a single time. The biggest ten clones account for about 4.8% of the sample.

The chain joins TRBV2 to TRBJ2-5, and 7 bases in between align with TRBD1. The sequence derives from a man in his sixties with COVID-19, enrolled during active disease. Sample: peripheral blood. The nucleotide sequence reads TGTGCCAGCAGCCTCTCACAGGGGAGAGAGACCCAGTACTTC. Translated, this is CASSLSQGRETQYF.